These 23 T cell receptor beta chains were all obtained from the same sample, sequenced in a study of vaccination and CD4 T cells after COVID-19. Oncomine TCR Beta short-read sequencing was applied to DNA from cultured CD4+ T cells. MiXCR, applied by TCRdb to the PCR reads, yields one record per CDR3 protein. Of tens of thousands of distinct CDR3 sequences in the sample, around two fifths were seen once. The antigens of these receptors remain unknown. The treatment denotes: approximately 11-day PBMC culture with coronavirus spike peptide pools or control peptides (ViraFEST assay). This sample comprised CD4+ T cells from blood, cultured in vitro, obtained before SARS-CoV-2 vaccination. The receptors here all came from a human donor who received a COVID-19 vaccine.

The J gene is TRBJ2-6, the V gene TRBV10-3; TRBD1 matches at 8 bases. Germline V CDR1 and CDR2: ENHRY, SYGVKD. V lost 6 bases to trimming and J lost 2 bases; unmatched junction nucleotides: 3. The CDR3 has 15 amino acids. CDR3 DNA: TGTGCCATCAGCAGCAGGGGGCCTGGGGCCAACGTCCTGACTTTC. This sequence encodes CAISSRGPGANVLTF.

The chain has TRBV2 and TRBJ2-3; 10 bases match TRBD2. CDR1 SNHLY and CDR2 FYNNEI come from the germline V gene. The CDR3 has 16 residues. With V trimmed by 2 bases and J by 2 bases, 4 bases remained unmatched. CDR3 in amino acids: CASSEILAGATDTQYF. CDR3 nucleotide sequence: TGTGCCAGCAGTGAAATCCTAGCGGGGGCCACAGATACGCAGTATTTT.

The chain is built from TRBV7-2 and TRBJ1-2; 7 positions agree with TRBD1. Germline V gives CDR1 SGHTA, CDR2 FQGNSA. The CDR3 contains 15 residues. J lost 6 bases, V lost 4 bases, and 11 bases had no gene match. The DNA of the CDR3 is TGTGCCAGCAGCTCCGATCCAGGGGGGACCCATGGCTACACCTTC. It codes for CASSSDPGGTHGYTF.

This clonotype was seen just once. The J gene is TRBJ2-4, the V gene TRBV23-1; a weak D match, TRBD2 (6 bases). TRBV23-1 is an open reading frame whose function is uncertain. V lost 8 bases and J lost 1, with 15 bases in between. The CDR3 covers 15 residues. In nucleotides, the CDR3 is TGCGCCAGCCGGGAGAGGGTTATTGCCAAAAACATTCAGTACTTC. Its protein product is CASRERVIAKNIQYF.

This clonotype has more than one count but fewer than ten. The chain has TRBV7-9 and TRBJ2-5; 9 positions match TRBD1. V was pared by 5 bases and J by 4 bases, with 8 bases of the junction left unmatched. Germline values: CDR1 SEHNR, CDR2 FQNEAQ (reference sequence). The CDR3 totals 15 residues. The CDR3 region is CASSIRTGVGETQYF. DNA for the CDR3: TGTGCCAGCAGCATTCGGACAGGGGTGGGAGAGACCCAGTACTTC.

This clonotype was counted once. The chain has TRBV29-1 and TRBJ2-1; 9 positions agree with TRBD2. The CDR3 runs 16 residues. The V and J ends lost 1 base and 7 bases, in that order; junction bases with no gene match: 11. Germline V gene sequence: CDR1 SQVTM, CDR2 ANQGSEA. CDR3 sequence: CSVEGAGGPRGNEQFF. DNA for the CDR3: TGCAGCGTTGAAGGAGCGGGGGGCCCTCGAGGGAATGAGCAGTTCTTC.

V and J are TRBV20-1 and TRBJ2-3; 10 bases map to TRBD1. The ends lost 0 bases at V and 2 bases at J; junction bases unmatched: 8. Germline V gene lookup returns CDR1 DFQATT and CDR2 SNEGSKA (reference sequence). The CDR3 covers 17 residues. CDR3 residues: CSARDPMTGGFTDTQYF. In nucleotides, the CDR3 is TGCAGTGCTAGAGACCCTATGACAGGGGGCTTCACAGATACGCAGTATTTT.

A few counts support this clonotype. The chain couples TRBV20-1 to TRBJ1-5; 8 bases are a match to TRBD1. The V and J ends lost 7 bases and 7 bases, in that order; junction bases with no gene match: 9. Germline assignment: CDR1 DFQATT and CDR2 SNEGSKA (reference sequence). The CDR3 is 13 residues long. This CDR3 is CSGQGAVGQPQHF. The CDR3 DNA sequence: TGCAGTGGTCAGGGGGCTGTAGGGCAGCCCCAGCATTTT.

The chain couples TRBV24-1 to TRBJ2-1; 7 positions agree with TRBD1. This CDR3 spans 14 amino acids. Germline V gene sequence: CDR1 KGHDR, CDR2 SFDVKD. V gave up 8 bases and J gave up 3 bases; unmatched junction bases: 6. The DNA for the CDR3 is TGTGCCACCAATCCAGGGGGTAGCTACAATGAGCAGTTCTTC. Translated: CATNPGGSYNEQFF.

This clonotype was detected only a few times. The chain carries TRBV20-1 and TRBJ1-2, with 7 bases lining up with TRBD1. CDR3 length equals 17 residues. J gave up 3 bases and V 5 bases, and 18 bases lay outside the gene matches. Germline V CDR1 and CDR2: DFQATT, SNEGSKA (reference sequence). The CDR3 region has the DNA TGCAGTGCTTGGGGGGACAAGGGACAGATACTAGACTATGGCTACACCTTC. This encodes CSAWGDKGQILDYGYTF.

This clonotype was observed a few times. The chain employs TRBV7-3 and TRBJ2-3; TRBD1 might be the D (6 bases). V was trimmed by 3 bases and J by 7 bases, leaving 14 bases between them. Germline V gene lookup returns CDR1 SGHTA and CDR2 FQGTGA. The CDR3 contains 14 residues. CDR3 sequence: CASSFTGTRNTQYF. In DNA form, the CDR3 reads TGTGCCAGCAGCTTCACAGGGACGCGGAATACGCAGTATTTT.

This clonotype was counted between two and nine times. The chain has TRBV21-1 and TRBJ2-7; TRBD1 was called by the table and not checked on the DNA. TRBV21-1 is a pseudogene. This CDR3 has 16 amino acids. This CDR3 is CASSKEGGDRSYEQYF. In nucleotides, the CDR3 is TGTGCCAGCAGCAAAGAGGGCGGAGACCGGTCCTACGAGCAGTACTTC.

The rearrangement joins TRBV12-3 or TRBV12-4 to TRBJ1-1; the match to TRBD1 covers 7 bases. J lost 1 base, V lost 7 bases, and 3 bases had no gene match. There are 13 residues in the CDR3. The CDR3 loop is CASTGDRNTEAFF. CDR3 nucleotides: TGTGCCAGCACCGGGGACAGGAACACTGAAGCTTTCTTT.

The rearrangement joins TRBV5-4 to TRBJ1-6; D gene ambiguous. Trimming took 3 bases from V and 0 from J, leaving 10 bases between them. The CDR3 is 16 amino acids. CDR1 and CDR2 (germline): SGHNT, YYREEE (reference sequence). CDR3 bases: TGTGCCAGCAGCTGGGTGGCGAGCTCCTATAATTCACCCCTCCACTTT. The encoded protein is CASSWVASSYNSPLHF.

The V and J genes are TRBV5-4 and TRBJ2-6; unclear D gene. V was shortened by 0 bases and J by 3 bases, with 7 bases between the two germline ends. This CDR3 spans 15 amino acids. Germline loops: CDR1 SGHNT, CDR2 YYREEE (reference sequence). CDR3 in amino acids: CASSLVGRGANVLTF. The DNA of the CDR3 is TGTGCCAGCAGCTTGGTTGGTCGTGGGGCCAACGTCCTGACTTTC.

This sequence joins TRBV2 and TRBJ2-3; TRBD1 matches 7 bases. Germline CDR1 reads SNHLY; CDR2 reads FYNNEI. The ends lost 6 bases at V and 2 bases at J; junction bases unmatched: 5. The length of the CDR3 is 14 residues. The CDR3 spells CASRRGPSTDTQYF. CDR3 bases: TGTGCCAGCAGGAGGGGGCCATCCACAGATACGCAGTATTTT.

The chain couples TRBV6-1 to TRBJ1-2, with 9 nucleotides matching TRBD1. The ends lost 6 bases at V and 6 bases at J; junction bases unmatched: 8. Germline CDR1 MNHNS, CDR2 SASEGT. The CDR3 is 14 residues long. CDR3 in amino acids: CASRKDRGFHGYTF. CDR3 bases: TGTGCCAGCAGGAAGGACAGGGGTTTTCATGGCTACACCTTC.

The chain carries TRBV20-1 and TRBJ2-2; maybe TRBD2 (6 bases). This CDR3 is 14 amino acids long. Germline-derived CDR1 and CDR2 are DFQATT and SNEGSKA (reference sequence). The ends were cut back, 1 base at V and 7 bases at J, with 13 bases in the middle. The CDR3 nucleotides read TGCAGTGCTAGAGCTCGCGGGGCTGGCGGGGAGCTGTTTTTT. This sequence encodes CSARARGAGGELFF.

The CDR3: CASSQVQGRNEKLFF. CDR3 DNA sequence: TGTGCCAGCAGCCAAGTGCAGGGGCGGAATGAAAAACTGTTTTTT. This sequence joins TRBV4-2 and TRBJ1-4, with D maybe TRBD1 (6 bases). Germline CDR1 reads LGHNA; CDR2 reads YNFKEQ. The CDR3 contains 15 residues. The V and J ends lost 1 base and 5 bases respectively, with 11 bases between them.

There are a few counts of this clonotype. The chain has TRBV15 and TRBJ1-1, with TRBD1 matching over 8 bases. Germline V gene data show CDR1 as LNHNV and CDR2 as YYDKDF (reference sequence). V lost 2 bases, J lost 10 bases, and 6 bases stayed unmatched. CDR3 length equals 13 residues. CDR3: CATSRSDRAAAFF. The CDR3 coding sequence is TGTGCCACCAGCAGATCGGACAGGGCGGCAGCTTTCTTT.

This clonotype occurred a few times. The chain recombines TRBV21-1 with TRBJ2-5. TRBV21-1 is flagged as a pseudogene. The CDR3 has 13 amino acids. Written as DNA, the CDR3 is TGTGCCAGCAGCCGAGGAGACGAAGAGACCCAGTACTTC. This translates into CASSRGDEETQYF.

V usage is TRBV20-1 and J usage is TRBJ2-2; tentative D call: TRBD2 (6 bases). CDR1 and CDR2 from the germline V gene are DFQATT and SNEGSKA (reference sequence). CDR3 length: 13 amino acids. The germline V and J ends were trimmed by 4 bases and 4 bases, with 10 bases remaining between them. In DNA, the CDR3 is TGCAGTGCTATGGGTAGCGGCACCGGGGAGCTGTTTTTT. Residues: CSAMGSGTGELFF.

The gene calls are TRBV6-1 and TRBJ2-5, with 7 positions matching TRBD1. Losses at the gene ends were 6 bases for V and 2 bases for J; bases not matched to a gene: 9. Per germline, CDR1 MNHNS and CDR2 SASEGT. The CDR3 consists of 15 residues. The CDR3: CASSPRDRWQETQYF. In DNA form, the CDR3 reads TGTGCCAGCAGCCCCCGGGACAGATGGCAAGAGACCCAGTACTTC.